This T cell receptor beta chain emerged from a study of blood T cell repertoires in COVID-19. Overall study: From the United States, Italy and Spain came samples of acute and convalescent COVID-19.

Between the trimmed V and J ends, which lost 5 bases and 8 bases, there was a span of 16 bases. This CDR3 has 14 amino acids. CDR1 is SEHNR and CDR2 is FQNEAQ in the germline V gene (reference sequence). This clone was detected only once. Living in about two dozen US areas, the participants were between about 18 and 95 years of age. Clinical history reported by participants formed the basis on which cohorts were assigned. Per the authors' pipeline: Amplified reference gene primers provided the basis for estimating nucleated cell counts. Here immunoSEQ multiplex PCR was the method, and the copy in TCRdb shows in-frame clones only, minus some. D and trimming come from the DNA, and the V and J calls and clone size come from that table. In the table there are 150,000 to 200,000 clones, 65% to 85% of which are singletons.

V usage is TRBV7-9 and J usage is TRBJ2-1; the D gene is possibly TRBD2 (5 bases). The specimen sequenced was PBMCs or T cells enriched from blood (not recorded which). The source of this sequence is an older man who had been exposed to COVID-19. The CDR3 spells CASSQPEGGDEQFF. The CDR3 region has the DNA TGTGCCAGCAGCCAACCCGAGGGTGGCGATGAGCAGTTCTTC.